The clone carrying this T cell receptor beta chain was detected a few times. The antigen is not known. This CDR3 comprises 14 residues. Germline CDR1 SEHNR, CDR2 FQNEAQ (reference sequence). Deletions cut 7 bases from V and 4 bases from J, with 15 bases between. A TCRbeta library incorporating unique molecular identifiers was prepared. TCRdb redid the calling of the PCR reads with MiXCR, one entry per CDR3 protein. The profile shows around 490,000 distinct CDR3 sequences, 10% to 12% of them singletons. This entry belongs to a study of T-cell reconstitution after alpha-beta-depleted transplantation in children. Findings of the study overall: It was newly produced T cells that mostly accounted for T-cell counts and diversity one year after transplant. TCRbeta diversity was high at day 60 in some patients (a result of surviving recipient T cells and thymic progenitors).

This specimen consisted of PBMCs, mostly from graft donor cells, obtained 180 days after TCRalphabeta/CD19-depleted stem cell transplant. The rearrangement links TRBV7-9 to TRBJ2-3; D is ambiguous. This TCR came from a female patient aged 2 to 10 who had a stem cell transplant for aplastic anemia, so the T cells may come from the graft donor. CDR3 coding DNA: TGTGCCAGCAACCCTCGAGGTCGGGCAGATACGCAGTATTTT. Residues: CASNPRGRADTQYF.